Each of the 13 T cell receptor beta chains below was sequenced from the same sample in a study of PD-L1 blockade in urothelial cancer. Sequencing was performed with immunoSEQ multiplex PCR; in TCRdb, only in-frame clones are kept and a portion is missing. This sample has approximately 100,000 clones, with around 85% found just once. This specimen consisted of PBMCs, obtained around atezolizumab (anti-PD-L1) treatment. The receptors here all came from a man aged 45-60 years with urothelial cancer.

The chain combines TRBV5-6 with TRBJ2-5, with D possibly matching TRBD2 (5 bases). The CDR3 is 14 amino acids. V shed 4 bases and J shed 5 bases, with 15 bases lying between them. In germline, CDR1 is SGHDT, CDR2 YYEEEE. CDR3 amino acids: CASSTQTRMETQYF. CDR3 sequence (DNA): TGTGCCAGCAGCACCCAAACTAGGATGGAGACCCAGTACTTC.

The chain joins TRBV7-3 to TRBJ1-6, with 7 bases matching TRBD1. The V and J ends lost 4 bases and 9 bases, in that order; junction bases with no gene match: 9. In germline, CDR1 is SGHTA, CDR2 FQGTGA. This CDR3 contains 15 residues. In DNA, the CDR3 is TGTGCCAGCAGCTCACAGGGGAGACAGGGTTCACCCCTCCACTTT. Amino acids: CASSSQGRQGSPLHF.

CDR3 DNA sequence: TGTGCCACCAGCAAAGGGGGAACCTCCTACGAGCAGTACTTC. This encodes CATSKGGTSYEQYF. The V gene is TRBV15, the J gene TRBJ2-7; possibly TRBD1 for D (6 bases). This CDR3 is built from 14 residues. V was clipped by 4 bases and J by 0 bases, with 10 bases between them. Germline values: CDR1 LNHNV, CDR2 YYDKDF (reference sequence).

The chain links TRBV11-2 to TRBJ2-2; TRBD1 might be the D (6 bases). This CDR3 is 15 amino acids long. Germline CDR1 reads SGHAT; CDR2 reads FQNNGV. Trimming removed 3 bases at V and 4 bases at J, with 12 bases between. The CDR3 DNA is TGTGCCAGCAGCTTGGCCCTACAGGGCACCGGGGAGCTGTTTTTT. Its translation: CASSLALQGTGELFF.

The V and J genes are TRBV19 and TRBJ2-2; the D gene is possibly TRBD1 (6 bases). The CDR3 extends over 17 amino acids. Germline assignment: CDR1 LNHDA and CDR2 SQIVND (reference sequence). Trimming removed 6 bases at V and 7 bases at J, with 24 bases between. CDR3: CASSPRGSQGSVGELFF. CDR3 nucleotide sequence: TGTGCCAGTAGCCCCAGGGGCAGCCAAGGAAGCGTCGGGGAGCTGTTTTTT.

The chain has TRBV7-9 and TRBJ2-1, with 13 bases identical to TRBD2. The V segment lost 5 bases and the J segment 7 bases; nucleotides outside the gene matches: 5. Germline V lookup: CDR1 SEHNR, CDR2 FQNEAQ (reference sequence). This CDR3 has 15 amino acids. Here the CDR3 reads CASSPGLAGNNEQFF. Written as DNA, the CDR3 is TGTGCCAGCAGCCCGGGACTAGCGGGAAATAATGAGCAGTTCTTC.

The chain links TRBV30 to TRBJ1-1; no clear D gene. CDR1 and CDR2 (germline): GTSNPN, SVGIG (reference sequence). Trimming stripped 1 base from V and 2 bases from J, with 20 bases between. The CDR3 is made up of 17 amino acids. CDR3 nucleotide sequence: TGTGCCTGGAGTGACCCCACCCGGGAGGGATTTAACACTGAAGCTTTCTTT. The encoded protein is CAWSDPTREGFNTEAFF.

The rearrangement joins TRBV18 to TRBJ2-1, with 8 bases that match TRBD2. Germline V CDR1 and CDR2: KGHSH, LQKENI. The CDR3 spans 15 residues. With 4 bases clipped from V and 0 bases from J, the junction kept 2 bases outside the gene matches. The CDR3 DNA follows: TGTGCCAGCTCACGAAGCGGGAGCTCCTACAATGAGCAGTTCTTC. Its translation is CASSRSGSSYNEQFF. Full variable domain (remainder filled in from reference TRBV18 and TRBJ2-1): NAGVMQNPRHLVRRRGQEARLRCSPMKGHSHVYWYRQLPEEGLKFMVYLQKENIIDESGMPKERFSAEFPKEGPSILRIQQVVRGDSAAYFCASSRSGSSYNEQFFGPGTRLTVL.

This chain connects TRBV15 to TRBJ1-2; 9 bases map to TRBD1. This CDR3 has 16 amino acids. Germline V gene sequence: CDR1 LNHNV, CDR2 YYDKDF (reference sequence). The V segment lost 3 bases and the J segment 11 bases; nucleotides outside the gene matches: 16. In nucleotides, the CDR3 is TGTGCCACCAGCAGCCGAACTCAACCGGGACAGGGATTTTACACCTTC. It codes for CATSSRTQPGQGFYTF.

The J gene is TRBJ2-7, the V gene TRBV30; D is perhaps TRBD2 (7 bases). The CDR3 totals 12 residues. Trimming cost V 2 bases and J 5 bases, with 10 bases left between them. The germline CDR1 and CDR2 sequences are GTSNPN and SVGIG (reference sequence). The CDR3 sequence: CAWSRGGDEQYF. DNA of the CDR3: TGTGCCTGGAGTAGGGGGGGGGACGAGCAGTACTTC.

This clone was recorded a few times. J is TRBJ1-1 and V is TRBV28; 10 bases are a match to TRBD1. The CDR3 length is 15 residues. Trimming took 6 bases from V and 5 from J; bases not matched to a gene: 9. Per the germline V gene, CDR1 is MDHEN and CDR2 is SYDVKM. Written as DNA, the CDR3 is TGTGCCAGCAGCCGGGACAGGGGATGGTGGACTGAAGCTTTCTTT. This encodes CASSRDRGWWTEAFF.

V usage is TRBV6-1 and J usage is TRBJ1-2; a possible D gene is TRBD1 (5 bases). CDR3 length: 14 amino acids. V lost 6 bases, J lost 0 bases, and 11 bases lay in between. Germline-derived CDR1 and CDR2 are MNHNS and SASEGT. CDR3 sequence reads: CASRDKATNYGYTF. The CDR3 DNA follows: TGTGCCAGCAGGGACAAAGCGACTAACTATGGCTACACCTTC.

This clone was detected only a few times. The V call is TRBV6-1, the J call TRBJ1-2; TRBD1 matches 7 bases. The CDR3 consists of 13 residues. The V gene end was trimmed by 4 bases and the J gene end by 10 bases; junction bases not matched to a gene: 9. Germline loops: CDR1 MNHNS, CDR2 SASEGT. For the CDR3, the DNA is TGTGCCAGCAGTGCCGGGACAGTCGATTACTACACCTTC. Amino acids: CASSAGTVDYYTF.